A single sample gave rise to the 29 T cell receptor beta chains below, sequenced in a study of blood T cell repertoires in COVID-19. Generated by immunoSEQ multiplex PCR, the TCRdb table keeps only in-frame clones and is missing some. The profile shows 45,000 to 65,000 clones, around 84% of them singletons. Input material: peripheral blood. These receptors came from a woman older than 75 with acute or convalescent COVID-19.

This chain connects TRBV2 to TRBJ1-3; 7 nucleotides align to TRBD1. Germline V lookup: CDR1 SNHLY, CDR2 FYNNEI. The V gene end was trimmed by 3 bases and the J gene end by 4 bases; junction bases not matched to a gene: 12. This CDR3 has 17 residues. DNA of the CDR3: TGTGCCAGCAGTGACATCCCGCGACAGGGCGGAGGAAACACCATATATTTT. This sequence encodes CASSDIPRQGGGNTIYF. The whole variable domain, remainder taken from reference TRBV2 and TRBJ1-3, is EPEVTQTPSHQVTQMGQEVILRCVPISNHLYFYWYRQILGQKVEFLVSFYNNEISEKSEIFDDQFSVERPDGSNFTLKIRSTKLEDSAMYFCASSDIPRQGGGNTIYFGEGSWLTVV.

The chain joins TRBV11-2 to TRBJ2-1; tentatively, D is TRBD2 (7 bases). V was trimmed by 1 base and J by 3 bases, leaving 13 bases between them. This CDR3 has 16 amino acids. The germline CDR1 and CDR2 sequences are SGHAT and FQNNGV. The CDR3 DNA reads as TGTGCCAGCAGCTTAGTTTGGGGGGGCGACTACAATGAGCAGTTCTTC. Translated, it gives CASSLVWGGDYNEQFF.

The V and J genes are TRBV7-9 and TRBJ1-1; no definite D call. The germline V and J ends were trimmed by 3 bases and 2 bases, with 7 bases remaining between them. Germline CDR1 reads SEHNR; CDR2 reads FQNEAQ (reference sequence). There are 13 residues in the CDR3. The CDR3 DNA sequence: TGTGCCAGCAGCTTCGCTCTAAACACTGAAGCTTTCTTT. Translating it yields CASSFALNTEAFF.

This sequence joins TRBV7-8 and TRBJ2-7, with 8 nucleotides matching TRBD1. CDR3 length: 14 amino acids. Looked up from germline, CDR1 is SGHVS and CDR2 is FQNEAQ. The trim removed 8 bases at V and 0 bases at J, leaving 6 bases unmatched. CDR3 sequence reads: CASSGQAFSYEQYF. In DNA form, the CDR3 reads TGTGCCAGCTCGGGACAGGCCTTCTCCTACGAGCAGTACTTC.

This chain's CDR3 is CASSPSDGVYYGYTF. The CDR3, as DNA: TGTGCCAGCAGCCCATCGGACGGGGTTTACTATGGCTACACCTTC. The genes are TRBV7-2 and TRBJ1-2; D gene ambiguous. This CDR3 has 15 residues. The germline gives CDR1 SGHTA, CDR2 FQGNSA. Trimming shortened V by 5 bases and J by 3 bases, and 16 bases separated the two germline ends.

Here the CDR3 reads CSVAGPTGGYGYTF. The DNA of the CDR3 is TGCAGCGTTGCGGGGCCTACAGGGGGCTATGGCTACACCTTC. The chain is built from TRBV29-1 and TRBJ1-2, with 8 bases that match TRBD1. The ends lost 4 bases at V and 4 bases at J; junction bases unmatched: 8. The CDR3 contains 14 residues. The V gene's germline CDR1 is SQVTM and CDR2 ANQGSEA.

This clone was recorded only once. CDR3: CASSQGARGAFF. The DNA of the CDR3 is TGTGCCAGCAGCCAAGGAGCCCGAGGGGCTTTCTTT. V and J are TRBV3-1 (or the pseudogene TRBV3-2) and TRBJ1-1; no definite D call. The germline V gene encodes CDR1 LGHDT and CDR2 YNNKEL (reference sequence). CDR3 length equals 12 residues. Trimming left V 1 base short and J 11 bases short, with 11 bases between.

The gene calls are TRBV6-1 and TRBJ1-1; D is ambiguous. Trimming stripped 2 bases from V and 11 bases from J, with 12 bases between. The germline V gene has CDR1 MNHNS and CDR2 SASEGT. The CDR3 runs to 12 residues. CDR3 DNA sequence: TGTGCCAGCAGTGAACGGGCGGGTAGTGCTTTCTTT. Amino acid sequence: CASSERAGSAFF.

The rearrangement uses TRBV9 and TRBJ2-7; tentative D call: TRBD2 (5 bases). Germline CDR1 SGDLS, CDR2 YYNGEE. The V end lost 2 bases, the J end lost 5 bases, and 11 bases lay between the germline ends. The CDR3 covers 13 residues. The CDR3 loop reads CASSVAVGDEQYF. The CDR3 DNA reads TGTGCCAGCAGCGTCGCCGTCGGGGACGAGCAGTACTTC.

The V and J genes are TRBV6-5 and TRBJ2-7; 7 bases align to TRBD1. J lost 3 bases, V lost 6 bases, and 11 bases had no gene match. Germline-derived CDR1 and CDR2 are MNHEY and SVGAGI. The CDR3 consists of 15 residues. Here the CDR3 DNA reads TGTGCCAGCAGAGGGGCGGCAGGGGGTTACTACGAGCAGTACTTC. It specifies CASRGAAGGYYEQYF.

This sequence joins TRBV15 and TRBJ1-2; perhaps TRBD1 as D (6 bases). V gave up 0 bases and J gave up 2 bases, with 13 bases separating them. The CDR3 spans 16 residues. Germline-derived CDR1 and CDR2 are LNHNV and YYDKDF (reference sequence). Written as DNA, the CDR3 is TGTGCCACCAGCAGAGATAGGGCCAGGGGCAACTATGGCTACACCTTC. Encoded protein: CATSRDRARGNYGYTF.

This chain uses TRBV3-1 (or the pseudogene TRBV3-2) with TRBJ1-3, with D perhaps matching TRBD1 (5 bases). In germline, CDR1 is LGHDT, CDR2 YNNKEL (reference sequence). The V end lost 3 bases, the J end lost 0 bases, and 9 bases lay between the germline ends. The CDR3 has 15 amino acids. The CDR3: CASSQTRGSGNTIYF. The DNA for the CDR3 is TGTGCCAGCAGCCAGACAAGGGGCTCTGGAAACACCATATATTTT.

This rearrangement joins TRBV9 to TRBJ2-2; TRBD1 matches at 7 bases. This CDR3 has 14 amino acids. V was pared by 3 bases and J by 5 bases, with 4 bases of the junction left unmatched. Germline V CDR1 and CDR2: SGDLS, YYNGEE. The CDR3 bases are TGTGCCAGCAGCGCGACAGGGCGTACCGGGGAGCTGTTTTTT. Protein: CASSATGRTGELFF.

CDR3 bases: TGTGCCAGCAGTGAAGCCAGGGTAGGGAATTCACCCCTCCACTTT. It translates to CASSEARVGNSPLHF. This chain uses TRBV2 with TRBJ1-6; D perhaps matches TRBD1 (5 bases). Germline V gene lookup returns CDR1 SNHLY and CDR2 FYNNEI. This CDR3 is built from 15 residues. V was trimmed by 0 bases and J by 7 bases, leaving 10 bases between them.

The V call is TRBV19, the J call TRBJ2-7, with TRBD1 matching over 9 bases. V lost 4 bases and J lost 6; bases outside the gene matches: 7. This CDR3 is 14 amino acids long. In germline, CDR1 is LNHDA, CDR2 SQIVND (reference sequence). The CDR3 nucleotides are TGTGCCAGTAGTACGGGACAGGGACAGCGCGAGCAGTACTTC. It translates to CASSTGQGQREQYF.

The chain recombines TRBV19 with TRBJ2-6, with TRBD1 as a possible D gene (5 bases). The germline V and J ends were trimmed by 3 bases and 2 bases, with 8 bases remaining between them. Looked up from germline, CDR1 is LNHDA and CDR2 is SQIVND (reference sequence). The CDR3 runs to 15 residues. The CDR3 nucleotides are TGTGCCAGTAGTATCCAGGGTACTGGGGCCAACGTCCTGACTTTC. This translates into CASSIQGTGANVLTF.

This clone has only a few counts. The chain couples TRBV30 to TRBJ2-5; the match to TRBD2 covers 10 bases. With V trimmed by 0 bases and J by 2 bases, 3 bases remained unmatched. CDR1 and CDR2 (germline): GTSNPN, SVGIG (reference sequence). The CDR3 spans 15 residues. CDR3 region: CAWSVLAGKQETQYF. CDR3 DNA: TGTGCCTGGAGTGTACTAGCGGGGAAACAAGAGACCCAGTACTTC.

The CDR3: CASSAQTNSPLHF. CDR3 sequence (DNA): TGTGCCAGCAGCGCACAGACGAATTCACCCCTCCACTTT. The rearrangement links TRBV3-1 (or the pseudogene TRBV3-2) to TRBJ1-6; D gene unclear. This CDR3 has 13 residues. Trimming pared 5 bases from V and 7 bases from J, leaving 9 bases between. Germline CDR1 LGHDT, CDR2 YNNKEL (reference sequence).

This chain links TRBV18 with TRBJ2-3; TRBD2 aligns across 12 bases. CDR3 length equals 19 residues. Germline V CDR1 and CDR2: KGHSH, LQKENI. J gave up 1 base and V 2 bases, and 10 bases lay outside the gene matches. CDR3 DNA sequence: TGTGCCAGCTCACCAATTTCTCTAGCGGGGGGGCCGGGCACAGATACGCAGTATTTT. Encoded protein: CASSPISLAGGPGTDTQYF.

V gene TRBV7-9 combines with J gene TRBJ2-7; 7 nucleotides line up with TRBD2. V gave up 0 bases and J gave up 5 bases; unmatched junction bases: 16. Germline V gene lookup returns CDR1 SEHNR and CDR2 FQNEAQ (reference sequence). This CDR3 is 18 amino acids long. CDR3 loop: CASSLARGGPAFGDEQYF. The CDR3 DNA sequence: TGTGCCAGCAGCTTAGCCCGCGGGGGTCCGGCGTTCGGCGACGAGCAGTACTTC.

The genes are TRBV30 and TRBJ2-5; TRBD2 agrees at 7 bases. There are 14 residues in the CDR3. V lost 2 bases, J lost 7 bases, and 10 bases stayed unmatched. CDR1 is GTSNPN, CDR2 SVGIG, per germline (reference sequence). The CDR3 bases are TGTGCCTGGAGTCCGGGACTACCACACGGGACCCAGTACTTC. Translating gives CAWSPGLPHGTQYF.

The chain is built from TRBV3-1 (or the pseudogene TRBV3-2) and TRBJ1-3; TRBD1 is a possible D gene (6 bases). Between the trimmed V and J ends, which lost 4 bases and 6 bases, there was a span of 10 bases. This CDR3 comprises 13 residues. CDR1 is LGHDT, CDR2 YNNKEL, per germline (reference sequence). CDR3 amino acids: CASSPPGVNTIYF. The CDR3 DNA reads TGTGCCAGCAGCCCGCCAGGGGTAAACACCATATATTTT.

The genes are TRBV11-2 and TRBJ2-1, with TRBD1 identical over 7 bases. Germline CDR1 SGHAT, CDR2 FQNNGV. There are 16 residues in the CDR3. V shed 5 bases, J shed 6 bases, and the junction held 13 bases outside the gene matches. CDR3 loop: CASSPTRDRAGNEQFF. CDR3 DNA sequence: TGTGCCAGCAGCCCGACCCGAGACAGGGCGGGCAATGAGCAGTTCTTC.

The V and J genes are TRBV7-2 and TRBJ1-1; D may be TRBD1 (5 bases). V lost 2 bases, J lost 4 bases, and 11 bases lay in between. The germline gives CDR1 SGHTA, CDR2 FQGNSA. There are 14 residues in the CDR3. In DNA, the CDR3 is TGTGCCAGCAGCTTAAAGGGGCAAGGCACTGAAGCTTTCTTT. It yields the protein CASSLKGQGTEAFF. Full variable domain (rest looked up from reference TRBV7-2 and TRBJ1-1): GAGVSQSPSNKVTEKGKDVELRCDPISGHTALYWYRQSLGQGLEFLIYFQGNSAPDKSGLPSDRFSAERTGGSVSTLTIQRTQQEDSAVYLCASSLKGQGTEAFFGQGTRLTVV.

This chain joins TRBV12-5 and TRBJ2-7; D is perhaps TRBD2 (6 bases). Germline CDR1 reads LGHNT; CDR2 reads FRNRAP. The CDR3 consists of 16 residues. The ends were cut back, 0 bases at V and 6 bases at J, with 18 bases in the middle. The CDR3 coding sequence is TGTGCTAGTGGTTTGGTGATTGCTGGGGGAGGTTTCGAGCAGTACTTC. This encodes CASGLVIAGGGFEQYF. Full variable domain (rest looked up from reference TRBV12-5 and TRBJ2-7): DARVTQTPRHKVTEMGQEVTMRCQPILGHNTVFWYRQTMMQGLELLAYFRNRAPLDDSGMPKDRFSAEMPDATLATLKIQPSEPRDSAVYFCASGLVIAGGGFEQYFGPGTRLTVT.

This clone was found a few times. The V and J genes are TRBV5-1 and TRBJ1-2; D remains unclear. Trimming removed 0 bases at V and 8 bases at J, with 14 bases between. Germline-derived CDR1 and CDR2 are SGHRS and YFSETQ. There are 14 residues in the CDR3. The DNA of the CDR3 is TGCGCCAGCAGCTTGGCCGAGGGTCTCCAGGGCTACACCTTC. It yields the protein CASSLAEGLQGYTF.

The chain employs TRBV5-6 and TRBJ1-2; 10 nucleotides agree with TRBD1. In germline, CDR1 is SGHDT, CDR2 YYEEEE. The CDR3 loop spans 18 amino acids. V shed 1 base, J shed 2 bases, and the junction held 11 bases outside the gene matches. The CDR3 is CASSLSGSGTGENYGYTF. In DNA, the CDR3 is TGTGCCAGCAGCTTGTCGGGCTCCGGGACAGGGGAAAACTATGGCTACACCTTC.

V is TRBV11-2 and J is TRBJ2-7; D perhaps matches TRBD1 (5 bases). Germline CDR1 and CDR2: SGHAT and FQNNGV. Deletions cut 0 bases from V and 4 bases from J, with 10 bases between. The CDR3 loop spans 14 amino acids. The CDR3 DNA reads as TGTGCCAGCAGCTTAGAAAGACAGTCATACGAGCAGTACTTC. As protein: CASSLERQSYEQYF.

The chain links TRBV7-9 to TRBJ1-2, with 8 bases aligning to TRBD1. The germline CDR1 and CDR2 sequences are SEHNR and FQNEAQ (reference sequence). CDR3 size: 14 residues. V was pared by 2 bases and J by 8 bases, with 7 bases of the junction left unmatched. Here the CDR3 reads CASSLNQGAGGYTF. CDR3 coding DNA: TGTGCCAGCAGCTTAAATCAGGGGGCAGGGGGCTACACCTTC.